This T cell receptor beta chain was profiled in a study of cytomegalovirus exposure and HLA in healthy donors. V shed 5 bases and J shed 3 bases, with 14 bases lying between them. This CDR3 is built from 14 residues. The V gene's germline CDR1 is MNHEY and CDR2 SVGAGI. The study ran its PCR with 60 Vbeta and 13 Jbeta primers. The repertoire was sequenced with immunoSEQ multiplex PCR; TCRdb's copy has only in-frame clones and lacks some. The sample has more than 110,000 clones, roughly four fifths seen once. V usage is TRBV6-5 and J usage is TRBJ2-7, with D tentatively TRBD1 (6 bases). The clonotype was recovered from a man aged 30 to 39 in good health and CMV-seropositive. Source material: PBMCs. CDR3: CASSKGGQNYEQYF. CDR3 coding DNA: TGTGCCAGCAGTAAAGGGGGTCAAAACTACGAGCAGTACTTC.